This T cell receptor beta chain was documented in a study of blood T cell repertoires in COVID-19. Study as a whole: Sites in the United States, Italy and Spain provided acute and convalescent COVID-19 samples.

This table comes from immunoSEQ multiplex PCR, and its TCRdb copy is limited to in-frame clones, with some not included. The sample records thousands of clones, roughly 70% being singletons. Germline V gene lookup returns CDR1 SGHKS and CDR2 YYEKEE (reference sequence). V was clipped by 0 bases and J by 6 bases, with 12 bases between them. CDR3 length: 14 residues. Sequencing was performed on peripheral blood. The rearrangement joins TRBV5-5 to TRBJ1-1; D possibly corresponds to TRBD1 (5 bases). This TCR derives from a human donor in a cohort sampled during active COVID-19. The CDR3 region has the DNA TGTGCCAGCAGCTTGGAGGAGGGGTCGCCTGAAGCTTTCTTT. This gives the protein CASSLEEGSPEAFF. The whole variable domain, remainder taken from reference TRBV5-5 and TRBJ1-1, is DAGVTQSPTHLIKTRGQQVTLRCSPISGHKSVSWYQQVLGQGPQFIFQYYEKEERGRGNFPDRFSARQFPNYSSELNVNALLLGDSALYLCASSLEEGSPEAFFGQGTRLTVV.